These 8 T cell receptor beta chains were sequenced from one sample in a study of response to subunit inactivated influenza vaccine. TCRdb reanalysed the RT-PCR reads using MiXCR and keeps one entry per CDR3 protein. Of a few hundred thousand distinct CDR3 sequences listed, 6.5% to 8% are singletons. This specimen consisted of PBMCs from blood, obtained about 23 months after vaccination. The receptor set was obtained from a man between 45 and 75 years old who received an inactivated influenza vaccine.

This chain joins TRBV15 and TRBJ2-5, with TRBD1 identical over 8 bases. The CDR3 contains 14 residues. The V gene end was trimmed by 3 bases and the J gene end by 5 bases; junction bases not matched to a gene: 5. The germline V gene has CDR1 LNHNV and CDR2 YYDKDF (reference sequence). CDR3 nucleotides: TGTGCCACCAGCAGCGACAGGGGTCAGGAGACCCAGTACTTC. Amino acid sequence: CATSSDRGQETQYF.

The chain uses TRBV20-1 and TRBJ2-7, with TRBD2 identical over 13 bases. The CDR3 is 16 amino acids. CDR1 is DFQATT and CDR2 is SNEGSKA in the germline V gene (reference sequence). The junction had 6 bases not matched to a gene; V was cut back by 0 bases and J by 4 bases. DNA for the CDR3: TGCAGTGCTAGAGATGAACTAGCGGGAGGGAATTACGAGCAGTACTTC. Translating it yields CSARDELAGGNYEQYF.

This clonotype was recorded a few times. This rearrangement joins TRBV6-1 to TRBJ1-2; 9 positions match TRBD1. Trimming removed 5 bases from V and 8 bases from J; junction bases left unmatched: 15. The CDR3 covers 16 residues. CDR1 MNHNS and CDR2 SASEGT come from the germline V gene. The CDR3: CASSRSPGTGMKGYTF. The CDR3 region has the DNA TGTGCCAGCAGTCGAAGTCCCGGGACAGGGATGAAGGGCTACACCTTC.

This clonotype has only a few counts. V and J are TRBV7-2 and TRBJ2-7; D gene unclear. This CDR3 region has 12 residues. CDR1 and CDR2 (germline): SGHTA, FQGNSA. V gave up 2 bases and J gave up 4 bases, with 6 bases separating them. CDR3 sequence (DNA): TGTGCCAGCAGCTTAATGAAATACGAGCAGTACTTC. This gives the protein CASSLMKYEQYF.

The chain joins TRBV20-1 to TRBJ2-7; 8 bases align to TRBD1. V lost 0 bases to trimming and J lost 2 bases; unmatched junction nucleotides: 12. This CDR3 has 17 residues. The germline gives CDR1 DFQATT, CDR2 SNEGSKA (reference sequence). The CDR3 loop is CSARDRRAGTGPYEQYF. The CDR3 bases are TGCAGTGCTAGAGATAGACGGGCGGGGACAGGCCCCTACGAGCAGTACTTC.

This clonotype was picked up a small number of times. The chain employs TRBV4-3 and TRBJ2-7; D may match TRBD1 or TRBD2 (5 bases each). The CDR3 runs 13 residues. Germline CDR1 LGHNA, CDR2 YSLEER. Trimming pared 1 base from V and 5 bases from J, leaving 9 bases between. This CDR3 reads CASSQAWGNEQYF. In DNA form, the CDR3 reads TGCGCCAGCAGCCAAGCTTGGGGGAACGAGCAGTACTTC.

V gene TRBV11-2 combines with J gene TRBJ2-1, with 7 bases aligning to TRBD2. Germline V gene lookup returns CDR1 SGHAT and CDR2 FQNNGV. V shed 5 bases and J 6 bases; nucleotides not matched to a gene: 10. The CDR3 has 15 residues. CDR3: CASSPKRTSSNEQFF. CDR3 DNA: TGTGCCAGCAGCCCAAAGCGGACTAGTTCCAATGAGCAGTTCTTC.

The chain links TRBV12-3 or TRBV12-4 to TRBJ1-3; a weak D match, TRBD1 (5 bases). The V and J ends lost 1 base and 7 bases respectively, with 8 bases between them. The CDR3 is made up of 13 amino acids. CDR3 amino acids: CASSLGGSNTIYF. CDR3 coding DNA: TGTGCCAGCAGTTTAGGGGGCTCGAACACCATATATTTT.